These T cell receptor beta chains were read from a single sample in a study of blood T cells in healthy people across ages. TCRdb recomputed calls from the 5' RACE reads with MiXCR, one row per CDR3 protein. In the table there are hundreds of thousands of distinct CDR3 sequences, around 38% of which are singletons. Sequenced material: blood. These receptors were obtained from a man older than 75 in good health. Each CDR3 is given with its conserved first and last residue. The D gene is left open where the match is weak. Only some rows state a clone size, as once, few, many or a class for expanded clones.

J: TRBJ2-7
size: few
V: TRBV28
D: .
DNA: TGTGCCAGCAGTTTCCAGGGGCGCTCCTACGAGCAGTACTTC
CDR3: CASSFQGRSYEQYF

J: TRBJ1-2
size: .
V: TRBV7-2
D: .
DNA: TGTGCCAGCAGCTTGCAGGGTCCCACTGGGGATGGCTACACCTTC
CDR3: CASSLQGPTGDGYTF

J: TRBJ2-1
size: few
V: TRBV28
D: .
DNA: TGTGCCAGCAGTTCGGCCCAAAGGGCAGGGGACAATGAGCAGTTCTTC
CDR3: CASSSAQRAGDNEQFF

J: TRBJ2-1
size: many
V: TRBV27
D: .
DNA: TGTGCCAGCCGACGCGGGACCCTGAGAGACAATGAGCAGTTCTTC
CDR3: CASRRGTLRDNEQFF

J: TRBJ2-1
size: .
V: TRBV28
D: .
DNA: TGTGCCAGTCAGACACAGACTGGGCATCAAGAGACCCAGTTCTTC
CDR3: CASQTQTGHQETQFF

J: TRBJ2-5
size: .
V: TRBV7-9
D: .
DNA: TGTGCCAGCAGCTTAAGAGACGGGAGTTGGCAAGAGACCCAGTACTTC
CDR3: CASSLRDGSWQETQYF

J: TRBJ1-1
size: .
V: TRBV20-1
D: .
DNA: TGCAGTGCTAGAGATCCAAGGACAGCGAACACTGAAGCTTTCTTT
CDR3: CSARDPRTANTEAFF

J: TRBJ2-3
size: many
V: TRBV29-1
D: TRBD1
DNA: TGCAGCGTTGACGGGACAGGGGGCACAGATACGCAGTATTTT
CDR3: CSVDGTGGTDTQYF

J: TRBJ1-1
size: .
V: TRBV29-1
D: .
DNA: TGCAGCGCTCATAACCAGGGAACTGAAGCTTTCTTT
CDR3: CSAHNQGTEAFF

J: TRBJ1-2
size: many
V: TRBV7-3
D: .
DNA: TGTGCCAGCAGCCCAGAGGGGGGCTATGGCTACACCTTC
CDR3: CASSPEGGYGYTF

J: TRBJ2-7
size: .
V: TRBV6-2/TRBV6-3
D: TRBD1
DNA: TGTGCCAGCAGGTCGACAGGGGGCTACGAGCAGTACTTC
CDR3: CASRSTGGYEQYF

J: TRBJ1-2
size: .
V: TRBV7-9
D: .
DNA: TGTGCCAGCAGCTTAGGACCGGGTTCCAAAGGCTTTGGCTACACCTTC
CDR3: CASSLGPGSKGFGYTF

J: TRBJ2-7
size: few
V: TRBV7-2
D: TRBD1
DNA: TGTGCCAGCAGCTTAACGGGCGGACAGGGGTATGACAAGCAGTACTTC
CDR3: CASSLTGGQGYDKQYF

J: TRBJ2-3
size: .
V: TRBV7-2
D: TRBD2
DNA: TGTGCCAGCAGCTTAGGGCTAGCGGCGCCCACAGATACGCAGTATTTT
CDR3: CASSLGLAAPTDTQYF

J: TRBJ2-4
size: few
V: TRBV6-2/TRBV6-3
D: TRBD1
DNA: TGTGCCAGCAGCCCCCTCGGGACAGGGGTTTCGAGAAACATTCAGTACTTC
CDR3: CASSPLGTGVSRNIQYF

J: TRBJ2-5
size: .
V: TRBV7-2
D: TRBD1
DNA: TGTGCCAGCAGCAAACAATACACCGGGACAGGGGGCCTCAGGGAGACCCAGTACTTC
CDR3: CASSKQYTGTGGLRETQYF

J: TRBJ1-1
size: .
V: TRBV5-1
D: TRBD1
DNA: TGCGCCAGCACTCCTTGGAGACAGGGGGAGGCTGAAGCTTTCTTT
CDR3: CASTPWRQGEAEAFF

J: TRBJ2-3
size: few
V: TRBV12-3/TRBV12-4
D: .
DNA: TGTGCCAGCAGTTTAAGGGCTAGTTCAGATACGCAGTATTTT
CDR3: CASSLRASSDTQYF

J: TRBJ2-7
size: .
V: TRBV18
D: TRBD1
DNA: TGTGCCAGCTCATTAGGACAGGCGAACGCCTACGAGCAGTACTTC
CDR3: CASSLGQANAYEQYF

J: TRBJ2-7
size: .
V: TRBV20-1
D: .
DNA: TGCAGTGCCACGGACGGGGGGCCCTTGAGCTCCTACAATGAGCAGTACTTC
CDR3: CSATDGGPLSSYNEQYF

J: TRBJ2-3
size: few
V: TRBV20-1
D: .
DNA: TGCAGTGCTGAGAGCACAGATACGCAGTATTTT
CDR3: CSAESTDTQYF

J: TRBJ2-3
size: few
V: TRBV4-1
D: .
DNA: TGCGCCAGCAGCCAAGTGGGCCGCACAGATACGCAGTATTTT
CDR3: CASSQVGRTDTQYF

J: TRBJ2-7
size: many
V: TRBV5-1
D: TRBD1
DNA: TGCGCCAGCAGCGTGGGGGACAGCTCCTACGAGCAGTACTTC
CDR3: CASSVGDSSYEQYF

J: TRBJ2-1
size: .
V: TRBV2
D: .
DNA: TGTGCCAGCCTACTCCAAGGGTACAATGAGCAGTTCTTC
CDR3: CASLLQGYNEQFF

J: TRBJ1-1
size: few
V: TRBV6-5
D: .
DNA: TGTGCCAGCACCCGGGACCACACTGAAGCTTTCTTT
CDR3: CASTRDHTEAFF

J: TRBJ2-3
size: .
V: TRBV6-2/TRBV6-3
D: .
DNA: TGTGCCAGCACCCTAACAGGGCGGGGCACAGATACGCAGTATTTT
CDR3: CASTLTGRGTDTQYF

J: TRBJ2-3
size: .
V: TRBV10-3
D: .
DNA: TGTGCCATCAGTGAGTCACGGCTTGACACAGATACGCAGTATTTT
CDR3: CAISESRLDTDTQYF

J: TRBJ1-5
size: .
V: TRBV21-1
D: .
DNA: TGTGCCAGCAGCGACCAACTCCCGAACCGCAATCAGCCCCAGCATTTT
CDR3: CASSDQLPNRNQPQHF

J: TRBJ2-7
size: .
V: TRBV20-1
D: TRBD1
DNA: TGCAGTGCTCGGGGGGACAGGGGTTTGTACGAGCAGTACTTC
CDR3: CSARGDRGLYEQYF

J: TRBJ2-3
size: few
V: TRBV7-6
D: .
DNA: TGTGCCAGCAGCTTTCGGACCGGGGCAGATACGCAGTATTTT
CDR3: CASSFRTGADTQYF

J: TRBJ2-5
size: .
V: TRBV28
D: .
DNA: TGTGCCAGCAGTCTCCGGGGGAGCGGCGCACAAGAGACCCAGTACTTC
CDR3: CASSLRGSGAQETQYF

J: TRBJ2-5
size: few
V: TRBV6-6
D: .
DNA: TGTGCCAGCAGTTACCGGGCGGGGAGCCAAGAGACCCAGTACTTC
CDR3: CASSYRAGSQETQYF

J: TRBJ2-4
size: .
V: TRBV28
D: .
DNA: TGTGCCAGCAGGGGCATCGCCGCCAAAAACATTCAGTACTTC
CDR3: CASRGIAAKNIQYF

J: TRBJ2-7
size: many
V: TRBV21-1
D: .
DNA: TGTGCCATCGCCCAATACACTGACTCCTACGAGCAGTACTTC
CDR3: CAIAQYTDSYEQYF

J: TRBJ2-5
size: .
V: TRBV4-2
D: TRBD1
DNA: TGTGCCAGCAGCCACAGGGGGACAGGGCCTTCGGAGACCCAGTACTTC
CDR3: CASSHRGTGPSETQYF

J: TRBJ1-1
size: .
V: TRBV27
D: .
DNA: TGTGCCAGCAGGCGGGACACCTCGAACACTGAAGCTTTCTTT
CDR3: CASRRDTSNTEAFF

J: TRBJ2-5
size: many
V: TRBV7-2
D: .
DNA: TGTGCCAGCAGCCAAGGGTCTATGGGAAAGACCCAGTACTTC
CDR3: CASSQGSMGKTQYF

J: TRBJ2-7
size: medium-sized
V: TRBV7-2
D: .
DNA: TGTGCCAGCAGCTTAGGCGGTCCCCGCTCCTACGAGCAGTACTTC
CDR3: CASSLGGPRSYEQYF

J: TRBJ2-3
size: .
V: TRBV30
D: TRBD1
DNA: TGTGCCTGGAGTGAGGGGACAGGGTCTCGCACAGATACGCAGTATTTT
CDR3: CAWSEGTGSRTDTQYF

J: TRBJ2-1
size: .
V: TRBV6-2/TRBV6-3
D: .
DNA: TGTGCCAGCAGTGCCGGGCTAGCGCCAGGGGATGAGCAGTTCTTC
CDR3: CASSAGLAPGDEQFF

J: TRBJ2-5
size: few
V: TRBV12-3/TRBV12-4
D: TRBD1
DNA: TGTGCCAGCAGTTTAGCGCGACAGGGGGACCAAGAGACCCAGTACTTC
CDR3: CASSLARQGDQETQYF

J: TRBJ2-1
size: .
V: TRBV7-2
D: .
DNA: TGTGCCAGCAGCTTAGCGGGAGTGAACTACAATGAGCAGTTCTTC
CDR3: CASSLAGVNYNEQFF

J: TRBJ1-1
size: few
V: TRBV2
D: TRBD1
DNA: TGTGCCAGCAGGCTGGACAGGCGGTTGAACACTGAAGCTTTCTTT
CDR3: CASRLDRRLNTEAFF

J: TRBJ1-2
size: .
V: TRBV20-1
D: .
DNA: TGCAGTGCTAGGTTTCTGAGAAACTATGGCTACACCTTC
CDR3: CSARFLRNYGYTF

J: TRBJ1-3
size: .
V: TRBV4-3
D: .
DNA: TGCGCCAGCAGCCAAGTTTTAGGAAACACCATATATTTT
CDR3: CASSQVLGNTIYF